The 30 T cell receptor beta chains reported below all come from one sample, sequenced in a study of blood T cells in healthy people across ages. Alongside a J-beta primer mix, a sample-barcoded 5' primer served in a second PCR lasting roughly 6 to 12 cycles. One entry per CDR3 protein, called by TCRdb with MiXCR from the 5' RACE reads. The table has more than 650,000 distinct CDR3 sequences, 22% seen once. The sequencing input was blood. The receptors stem from a man between 65 and 80 years old in good health.

This clonotype was observed a few times. The V gene is TRBV9, the J gene TRBJ2-5; 10 bases align to TRBD2. The J call may be wrong; the DNA end is better matched by TRBJ2-7. Germline lookup yields CDR1 SGDLS and CDR2 YYNGEE. This CDR3 is built from 18 residues. DNA for the CDR3: TGTGCCAGCAGTGACCTAAATCCAAGCGGGAGGGCCATCGACGAGCAGTACGTC. Its protein product is CASSDLNPSGRAIDEQYV.

This clonotype was picked up many times. The chain links TRBV9 to TRBJ2-2; a weak D match, TRBD2 (5 bases). Deletions cut 6 bases from V and 6 bases from J, with 15 bases between. Germline assignment: CDR1 SGDLS and CDR2 YYNGEE. The CDR3 consists of 14 residues. CDR3 residues: CASTLAPGPGELFF. Here the CDR3 DNA reads TGTGCCAGCACCCTAGCCCCCGGGCCCGGGGAGCTGTTTTTT. Full variable domain (outside the CDR3, taken from reference TRBV9 and TRBJ2-2): DSGVTQTPKHLITATGQRVTLRCSPRSGDLSVYWYQQSLDQGLQFLIQYYNGEERAKGNILERFSAQQFPDLHSELNLSSLELGDSALYFCASTLAPGPGELFFGEGSRLTVL.

This clonotype was counted between two and nine times. The J gene is TRBJ2-5, the V gene TRBV25-1; tentative D call: TRBD2 (5 bases). The CDR3 has 15 amino acids. CDR1 and CDR2 from the germline V gene are MGHDK and SYGVNS. V lost 4 bases and J lost 4, with 16 bases in between. This chain's CDR3 is CASSGGLGSGETQYF. The CDR3 coding sequence is TGTGCCAGCAGTGGAGGGTTGGGTAGTGGAGAGACCCAGTACTTC.

This clonotype was seen once. The chain links TRBV9 to TRBJ2-3; D remains unclear. This CDR3 has 15 amino acids. The V end was cut by 1 base, the J end by 1 base, with 10 bases between. CDR1 SGDLS and CDR2 YYNGEE come from the germline V gene. In DNA form, the CDR3 reads TGTGCCAGCAGCGTATTGGACGGACGCACAGATACGCAGTATTTT. This gives the protein CASSVLDGRTDTQYF.

As for this clonotype: The junction departs from the called germline gene at one end, perhaps through a read error. This chain connects TRBV6-2 or TRBV6-3 to TRBJ2-2, with a possible D match to TRBD2 (6 bases). The germline V gene has CDR1 MNHEY and CDR2 SVGEGT. The CDR3 length is 13 residues. CDR3: CASSPSATGGLFF. Written as DNA, the CDR3 is TGTGCCAGCAGCCCCAGCGCCACCGGGGGGCTGTTTTTT.

The sample holds a few counts of this clonotype. The chain recombines TRBV6-1 with TRBJ1-1; 12 bases map to TRBD1. Looked up from germline, CDR1 is MNHNS and CDR2 is SASEGT. CDR3 length: 16 amino acids. The J segment lost 7 bases and the V segment lost 6 bases, leaving 12 bases of the junction unmatched. The CDR3 is CASRRGQGAQHDEAFF. The CDR3 bases are TGTGCCAGCAGGCGGGGACAGGGGGCCCAGCATGATGAAGCTTTCTTT.

This clonotype was seen a handful of times. The chain links TRBV2 to TRBJ2-2; D may be TRBD1 (5 bases). V gave up 4 bases and J gave up 4 bases, with 13 bases separating them. Germline assignment: CDR1 SNHLY and CDR2 FYNNEI. The CDR3 has 15 residues. The CDR3 DNA follows: TGTGCCAGCAGTGCGAGCAGGGCCTCCACCGGGGAGCTGTTTTTT. Translated, it gives CASSASRASTGELFF. The full variable domain, rest sourced from reference TRBV2 and TRBJ2-2, is EPEVTQTPSHQVTQMGQEVILRCVPISNHLYFYWYRQILGQKVEFLVSFYNNEISEKSEIFDDQFSVERPDGSNFTLKIRSTKLEDSAMYFCASSASRASTGELFFGEGSRLTVL.

This clonotype showed up just once. A read error may produce the germline difference seen at one junction end. The chain is built from TRBV5-1 and TRBJ2-3; 8 bases are a match to TRBD2. The CDR3 spans 16 residues. CDR1 and CDR2 (germline): SGHRS, YFSETQ. CDR3 sequence: CASTLSSGTSTDTQYF. CDR3 sequence (DNA): TGCGCCAGCACCTTGAGTAGCGGGACCAGCACAGATACGCAGTATTTT.

Only a few counts were recorded for this clonotype. This chain connects TRBV18 to TRBJ1-1; 7 bases are a match to TRBD1. The CDR3 has 14 amino acids. CDR1 KGHSH and CDR2 LQKENI come from the germline V gene. V shed 3 bases, J shed 5 bases, and the junction held 6 bases outside the gene matches. The CDR3 bases are TGTGCCAGCTCACCCCAGACAGGGAGGACTGAAGCTTTCTTT. It specifies CASSPQTGRTEAFF.

This chain joins TRBV5-5 and TRBJ2-6; TRBD1 is a possible D gene (6 bases). Germline CDR1 and CDR2: SGHKS and YYEKEE (reference sequence). Trimming shortened V by 4 bases and J by 1 base, and 9 bases separated the two germline ends. The CDR3 consists of 15 residues. CDR3 protein: CASSHRVSGANVLTF. Written as DNA, the CDR3 is TGTGCCAGCAGCCACAGGGTATCTGGGGCCAACGTCCTGACTTTC.

The sample holds a few counts of this clonotype. V and J are TRBV10-1 and TRBJ2-7; no firm D call. The CDR3 runs to 16 residues. Trimming left V 1 base short and J 2 bases short, with 15 bases between. The germline V gene encodes CDR1 WNHNN and CDR2 SYGVQD (reference sequence). CDR3 sequence: CASSEYRPDGTYEQYF. In DNA, the CDR3 is TGCGCCAGCAGTGAGTATCGCCCCGACGGAACCTACGAGCAGTACTTC.

The rearrangement links TRBV7-3 to TRBJ2-5; TRBD2 agrees at 7 bases. Germline CDR1 SGHTA, CDR2 FQGTGA. J lost 2 bases, V lost 9 bases, and 6 bases had no gene match. The length of the CDR3 is 13 residues. The CDR3: CASGLGEQETQYF. DNA of the CDR3: TGTGCCAGTGGACTAGGAGAACAAGAGACCCAGTACTTC.

This chain uses TRBV12-3 or TRBV12-4 with TRBJ2-3; the match to TRBD1 covers 7 bases. Losses at the gene ends were 8 bases for V and 0 bases for J; bases not matched to a gene: 11. This CDR3 has 16 amino acids. The CDR3: CASLNLGGISTDTQYF. The DNA of the CDR3 is TGTGCCAGCCTGAACCTAGGGGGCATTAGCACAGATACGCAGTATTTT.

In DNA, the CDR3 is TGCAGCTTCGCGGGGTTGGATGAGCAGTTCTTC. Residues: CSFAGLDEQFF. This chain links TRBV29-1 with TRBJ2-1; D is perhaps TRBD2 (6 bases). Per the germline V gene, CDR1 is SQVTM and CDR2 is ANQGSEA. This CDR3 is built from 11 residues. V was clipped by 8 bases and J by 8 bases, with 13 bases between them.

The genes are TRBV12-3 or TRBV12-4 and TRBJ2-1; D is uncertain. The V end was cut by 4 bases, the J end by 7 bases, with 17 bases between. This CDR3 spans 15 amino acids. CDR3 loop: CASSSHRLGRNEQFF. Here the CDR3 DNA reads TGTGCCAGCAGTTCCCACCGACTCGGCCGGAATGAGCAGTTCTTC.

This clonotype has just a few counts. The V gene is TRBV24-1, the J gene TRBJ2-7; 10 bases are shared with TRBD1. V lost 7 bases to trimming and J lost 5 bases; unmatched junction nucleotides: 4. The V gene's germline CDR1 is KGHDR and CDR2 SFDVKD. This CDR3 is 13 amino acids long. The CDR3 nucleotides are TGTGCCACCAGACCGACAGGGGGCGACGAGCAGTACTTC. Amino acids: CATRPTGGDEQYF.

The rearrangement links TRBV11-2 to TRBJ2-5; TRBD1 might be the D (5 bases). The CDR3 sequence is 11 residues long. The germline gives CDR1 SGHAT, CDR2 FQNNGV. Deletions cut 1 base from V and 12 bases from J, with 9 bases between. This CDR3 reads CASSLGDRKYF. For the CDR3, the DNA is TGTGCCAGCAGCTTAGGTGACAGAAAGTACTTC. The variable domain in full, completed from reference TRBV11-2 and TRBJ2-5, reads EAGVAQSPRYKIIEKRQSVAFWCNPISGHATLYWYQQILGQGPKLLIQFQNNGVVDDSQLPKDRFSAERLKGVDSTLKIQPAKLEDSAVYLCASSLGDRKYFGPGTRLLVL.

This clonotype has more than one count but fewer than ten. The CDR3 loop reads CATAAHSKDTQYF. The CDR3 nucleotides read TGTGCCACCGCGGCCCATTCCAAAGATACGCAGTATTTT. The V and J genes are TRBV10-3 and TRBJ2-3; D gene ambiguous. V was cut by 10 bases and J by 5 bases, with 16 bases left in between. The germline CDR1 and CDR2 sequences are ENHRY and SYGVKD. This CDR3 is built from 13 residues.

The chain links TRBV3-1 to TRBJ1-2, with a possible D match to TRBD1 (5 bases). The germline V gene has CDR1 LGHDT and CDR2 YNNKEL (reference sequence). Trimming removed 9 bases at V and 5 bases at J, with 10 bases between. This CDR3 comprises 11 residues. As DNA, the CDR3 is TGTGCCAGTGGGGCCGGGTATGGCTACACCTTC. Protein product: CASGAGYGYTF.

This clonotype was counted only a few times. The rearrangement links TRBV28 to TRBJ2-7; 7 bases map to TRBD1. With 5 bases clipped from V and 7 bases from J, the junction kept 5 bases outside the gene matches. The germline gives CDR1 MDHEN, CDR2 SYDVKM. The CDR3 has 12 amino acids. This CDR3 reads CASSQDRVEQYF. In nucleotides, the CDR3 is TGTGCCAGCAGTCAAGACAGGGTTGAGCAGTACTTC.

The chain combines TRBV28 with TRBJ2-7; TRBD1 is a possible D gene (5 bases). Trimming took off 2 bases at V and 0 bases at J, with 11 bases between the two ends. From germline, CDR1 is MDHEN and CDR2 SYDVKM. The CDR3 spans 15 residues. The CDR3 loop reads CASSLGGASSYEQYF. CDR3 sequence (DNA): TGTGCCAGCAGTTTAGGTGGGGCGAGCTCCTACGAGCAGTACTTC.

This sequence joins TRBV2 and TRBJ2-3; no definite D call. The CDR3 extends over 13 amino acids. The germline gives CDR1 SNHLY, CDR2 FYNNEI. The ends were cut back, 3 bases at V and 9 bases at J, with 13 bases in the middle. CDR3 loop: CASSESLTPTQYF. In DNA, the CDR3 is TGTGCCAGCAGTGAGTCCCTAACCCCGACGCAGTATTTT.

V gene TRBV25-1 combines with J gene TRBJ2-5, with 14 bases matching TRBD2. J was trimmed by 3 bases and V by 5 bases; bases with no gene match: 5. The CDR3 is 16 residues long. Looked up from germline, CDR1 is MGHDK and CDR2 is SYGVNS. The CDR3 coding sequence is TGTGCCAGCAGTCCCCCGGGACTAGCGGGGGAAGAGACCCAGTACTTC. The encoded protein is CASSPPGLAGEETQYF.

This clonotype has a handful of counts. The chain joins TRBV7-9 to TRBJ2-5; D is uncertain. This CDR3 spans 13 amino acids. The V gene's germline CDR1 is SEHNR and CDR2 FQNEAQ (reference sequence). V lost 4 bases to trimming and J lost 7 bases, with 13 bases between them. CDR3 nucleotides: TGTGCCAGCAGCTCCATAGCTTCCGGGACCCAGTACTTC. Its translation: CASSSIASGTQYF.

This clonotype was seen repeatedly, ten times or more. The chain combines TRBV29-1 with TRBJ2-7; TRBD2 matches 7 bases. The J call may be faulty, since TRBJ2-1 better matches the DNA end. CDR3 length: 14 amino acids. The germline V gene has CDR1 SQVTM and CDR2 ANQGSEA. The CDR3 sequence: CSVDRRGSNTEQFF. CDR3 nucleotide sequence: TGCAGCGTTGATAGACGCGGGAGTAATACTGAGCAGTTCTTC.

Only a few counts were recorded for this clonotype. CDR3 DNA: TGCAGTGCTAGAGGGGGACCCCTTAATTCACCCCTCCACTTT. Its protein is CSARGGPLNSPLHF. V and J are TRBV20-1 and TRBJ1-6; D is perhaps TRBD1 (5 bases). This CDR3 region has 14 residues. Germline loops: CDR1 DFQATT, CDR2 SNEGSKA (reference sequence). V was clipped by 1 base and J by 6 bases, with 10 bases between them.

The chain couples TRBV7-2 to TRBJ2-7; 8 nucleotides agree with TRBD2. The J segment lost 3 bases and the V segment lost 5 bases, leaving 9 bases of the junction unmatched. Germline V gives CDR1 SGHTA, CDR2 FQGNSA. This CDR3 contains 15 residues. The CDR3 loop reads CASSPLGGAHYEQYF. DNA for the CDR3: TGTGCCAGCAGCCCTCTCGGGGGGGCCCACTACGAGCAGTACTTC.

The chain joins TRBV12-3 or TRBV12-4 to TRBJ2-5, with 7 bases aligning to TRBD1. This CDR3 spans 14 amino acids. Unmatched junction bases numbered 3, after V lost 3 bases and J lost 2 bases. As DNA, the CDR3 is TGTGCCAGCAGTTTTGGGGACAGACAAGAGACCCAGTACTTC. Encoded protein: CASSFGDRQETQYF.

This clonotype was found many times. The chain couples TRBV12-3 or TRBV12-4 to TRBJ2-6; D uncertain. CDR3 length equals 14 residues. V lost 5 bases and J lost 7, with 12 bases in between. CDR3 nucleotides: TGTGCCAGCAGTATCCGCCTGGGAGCCAACGTCCTGACTTTC. Its translation: CASSIRLGANVLTF.

Remarks on this clonotype: The junction shows a germline mismatch at one end, possibly a read error. The chain carries TRBV12-3 or TRBV12-4 and TRBJ2-4; D possibly corresponds to TRBD1 (6 bases). The CDR3 has 15 amino acids. As DNA, the CDR3 is TGTGCCAGCAGCCTAGACAGGCGAGCCACAAACATTCAGTACTTC. Translated, it gives CASSLDRRATNIQYF.